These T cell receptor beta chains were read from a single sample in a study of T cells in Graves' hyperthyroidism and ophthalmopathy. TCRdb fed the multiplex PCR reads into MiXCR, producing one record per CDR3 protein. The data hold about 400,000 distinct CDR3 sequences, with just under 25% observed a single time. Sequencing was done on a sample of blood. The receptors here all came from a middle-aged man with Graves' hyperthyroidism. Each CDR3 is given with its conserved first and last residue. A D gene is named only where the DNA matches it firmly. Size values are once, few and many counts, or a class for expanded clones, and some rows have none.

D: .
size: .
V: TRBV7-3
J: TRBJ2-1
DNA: TGTGCCAGCAGCTTAATAGCGGGGACAGCTTCTTCTAATGAGCAGTTCTTC
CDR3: CASSLIAGTASSNEQFF

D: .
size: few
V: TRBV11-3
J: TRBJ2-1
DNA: TGTGCCAGCAGCCACAGGTTTAATGAGCAGTTCTTC
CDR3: CASSHRFNEQFF

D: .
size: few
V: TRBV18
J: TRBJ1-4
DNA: TGTGCCAGCTCAACCGACAGCAAAAATGAAAAACTGTTTTTT
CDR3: CASSTDSKNEKLFF

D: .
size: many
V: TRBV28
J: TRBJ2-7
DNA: TGTGCCAGCAGCCTGGCAGGCGGGACTGGAGCCGAGCAGTACTTC
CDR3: CASSLAGGTGAEQYF

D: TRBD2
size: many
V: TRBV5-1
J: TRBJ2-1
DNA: TGCGCCAGCAGCTTGAGTAGCGGGAGGGCCTGGGGTGAGCAGTTCTTC
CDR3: CASSLSSGRAWGEQFF

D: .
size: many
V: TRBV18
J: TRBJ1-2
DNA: TGTGCCAGCTCACCTGACAGCGGAACAGGCTACACCTTC
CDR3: CASSPDSGTGYTF

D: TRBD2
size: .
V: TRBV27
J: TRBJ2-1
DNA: TGTGCCAGCAGTAATTTAAGCGGGAGGGATGAGCAGTTCTTC
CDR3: CASSNLSGRDEQFF

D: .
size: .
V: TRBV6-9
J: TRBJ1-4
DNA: TGTGCCAGCAGTTACTCGAAGGGGGGGTTCGAAAAACTGTTTTTT
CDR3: CASSYSKGGFEKLFF

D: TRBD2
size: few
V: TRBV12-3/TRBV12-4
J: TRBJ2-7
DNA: TGTGCCAGCAGCAGGTCTAGCGGGAGAAATCACGAGCAGTACTTC
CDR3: CASSRSSGRNHEQYF

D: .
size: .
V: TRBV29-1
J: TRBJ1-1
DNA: TGCAGCGCGATCTTCACTGAAGCTTTCTTT
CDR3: CSAIFTEAFF

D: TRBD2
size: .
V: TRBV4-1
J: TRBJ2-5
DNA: TGCGCCAGCAGCCGCGGTAGGGACTATAGAGGAGAGACCCAGTACTTC
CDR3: CASSRGRDYRGETQYF

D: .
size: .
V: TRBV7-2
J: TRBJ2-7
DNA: TGTGCCAGCAGCTCAGCCCTCCTCGCCTACGAGCAGTACTTC
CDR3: CASSSALLAYEQYF

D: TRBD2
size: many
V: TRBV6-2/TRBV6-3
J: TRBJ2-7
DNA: TGTGCCAGCAGCCACGGACTAGCGGGAACCTACGAGCAGTACTTC
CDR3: CASSHGLAGTYEQYF

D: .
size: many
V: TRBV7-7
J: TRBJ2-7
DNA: TGTGCCAGCAGCTTAGGGGGAGGGGGTCAAAACAACGAGCAGTACTTC
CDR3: CASSLGGGGQNNEQYF

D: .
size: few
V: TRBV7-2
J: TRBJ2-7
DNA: TGTGCCAGCAGCTTTTCTGCCCGTGGCGAGCAGTACTTC
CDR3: CASSFSARGEQYF

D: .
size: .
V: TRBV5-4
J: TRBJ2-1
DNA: TGTGCCAGCAGGTATGAAGAACACGCTTCGAATGAGCAGTTCTTC
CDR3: CASRYEEHASNEQFF

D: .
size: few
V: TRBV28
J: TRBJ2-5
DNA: TGTGCCAGCAGAGCCCTGACAGGCCAGTACTTC
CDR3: CASRALTGQYF

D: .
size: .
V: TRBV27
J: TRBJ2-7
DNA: TGTGCCAGCAGTTTGTTTCTGGGGCTTGCCTACGAGCAGTACTTC
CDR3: CASSLFLGLAYEQYF

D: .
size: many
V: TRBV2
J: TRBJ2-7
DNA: TGTGCCAGCAGTGTAAAAGAAACCCACGAGCAGTACTTC
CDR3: CASSVKETHEQYF

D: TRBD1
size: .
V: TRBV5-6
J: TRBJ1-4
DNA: TGTGCCAGCAGCCGCCCAGGGGGTGTCGATGAAAAACTGTTTTTT
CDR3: CASSRPGGVDEKLFF